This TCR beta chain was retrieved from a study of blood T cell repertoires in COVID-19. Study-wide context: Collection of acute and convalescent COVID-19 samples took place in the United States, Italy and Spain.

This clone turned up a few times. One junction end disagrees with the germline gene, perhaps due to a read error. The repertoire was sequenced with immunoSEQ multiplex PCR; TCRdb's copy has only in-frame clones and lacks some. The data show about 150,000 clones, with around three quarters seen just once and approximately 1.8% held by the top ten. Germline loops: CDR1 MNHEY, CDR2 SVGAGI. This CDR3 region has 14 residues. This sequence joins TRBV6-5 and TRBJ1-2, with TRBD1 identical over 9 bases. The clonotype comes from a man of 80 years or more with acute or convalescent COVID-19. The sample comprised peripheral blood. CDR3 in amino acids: CASNYRGRFYGYTF. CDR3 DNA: TGTGCCAGCAATTACAGGGGGCGCTTCTATGGCTACACCTTC.